The 21 T cell receptor beta chains below come from one sample, sequenced in a study of blood T cell repertoires in COVID-19 (dated by TCRdb to about 2020). Library creation used the immunoSEQ multiplex PCR assay. Not all clones reach the TCRdb copy of this immuneACCESS table, which keeps in-frame sequences only. Checked studies attribute under half of the gap to unresolved V genes and leave the rest unexplained. The sample profile shows just under 50,000 clones; more than 70% of them were found once. The leading ten clones occupy roughly 14% of the sample. Specimen: peripheral blood. These receptors originate from a human donor in a cohort sampled during active COVID-19.

The chain recombines TRBV19 with TRBJ1-4; the D is unclear. The CDR3 runs to 16 residues. Per germline, CDR1 LNHDA and CDR2 SQIVND (reference sequence). The V gene lost 6 bases and the J gene lost 0 bases, with 14 bases spanning the gap. CDR3 nucleotides: TGTGCCAGTAGCAGTAAAGGCGGGGCAACTAATGAAAAACTGTTTTTT. Translating it yields CASSSKGGATNEKLFF.

The J gene is TRBJ2-5, the V gene TRBV7-9, with D possibly TRBD2 on 6 matching bases. Germline values: CDR1 SEHNR, CDR2 FQNEAQ (reference sequence). This CDR3 is built from 13 residues. V lost 3 bases and J lost 4, with 9 bases in between. The CDR3 nucleotides are TGTGCCAGCAGCTTCGTAGCGGTAGAGACCCAGTACTTC. Its translation is CASSFVAVETQYF.

The gene calls are TRBV6-1 and TRBJ1-2; D is uncertain. Trimming removed 2 bases from V and 2 bases from J, with 9 bases in between. The CDR3 consists of 14 residues. From germline, CDR1 is MNHNS and CDR2 SASEGT. CDR3 sequence: CASSEPRINYGYTF. The CDR3, as DNA: TGTGCCAGCAGTGAACCCAGGATCAACTATGGCTACACCTTC.

The gene calls are TRBV21-1 and TRBJ2-5; TRBD2, as called in the table, went unchecked against the DNA. TRBV21-1 is termed a pseudogene. The CDR3 spans 16 residues. As DNA, the CDR3 is TGTGCCAGCAGCACCAAGCGGTTAGAGTACCAAGAGACCCAGTACTTC. This codes for CASSTKRLEYQETQYF.

DNA for the CDR3: TGTGCCAGCAGCCCCCAGGGGGCCCCCTCTGGAAACACCATATATTTT. Translation gives CASSPQGAPSGNTIYF. The chain couples TRBV7-8 to TRBJ1-3; 8 bases agree with TRBD1. The CDR3 runs 16 residues. V was pared by 5 bases and J by 0 bases, with 6 bases of the junction left unmatched. The germline V gene has CDR1 SGHVS and CDR2 FQNEAQ.

This clone has just one count. This chain connects TRBV6-5 to TRBJ2-7; TRBD1 agrees at 7 bases. Trimming cost V 4 bases and J 4 bases; bases outside gene matches: 7. Germline CDR1 reads MNHEY; CDR2 reads SVGAGI. CDR3 length: 14 residues. The CDR3 DNA sequence: TGTGCCAGCAGTTTGGACAGGAACCCATACGAGCAGTACTTC. Protein sequence: CASSLDRNPYEQYF.

The rearrangement joins TRBV3-1 (or the pseudogene TRBV3-2) to TRBJ2-4; D unclear. Germline V gene sequence: CDR1 LGHDT, CDR2 YNNKEL (reference sequence). V was trimmed by 6 bases and J by 0 bases, leaving 6 bases between them. This CDR3 has 13 amino acids. The CDR3 sequence: CASSPKAKNIQYF. DNA of the CDR3: TGTGCCAGCAGTCCCAAAGCCAAAAACATTCAGTACTTC.

The chain links TRBV30 to TRBJ1-2, with D perhaps matching TRBD1 (6 bases). The CDR3 consists of 14 residues. From germline, CDR1 is GTSNPN and CDR2 SVGIG (reference sequence). With 2 bases removed from V and 2 bases from J, the gap between germline ends came to 12 bases. The CDR3 bases are TGTGCCTGGAGTCCGGACAGCCTCAACTATGGCTACACCTTC. It specifies CAWSPDSLNYGYTF.

The rearrangement uses TRBV4-1 and TRBJ2-4, with 7 bases aligning to TRBD2. The V segment lost 4 bases and the J segment 3 bases; nucleotides outside the gene matches: 12. This CDR3 comprises 17 residues. Germline V gene data show CDR1 as MGHRA and CDR2 as YSYEKL. The CDR3 DNA reads as TGCGCCAGCAGCCGGGAGGGTCAGGCCTTAGGCAAAAACATTCAGTACTTC. Translated, it gives CASSREGQALGKNIQYF.

The chain employs TRBV21-1 and TRBJ2-2; the table's D call, TRBD2, was not checked against the DNA. TRBV21-1 is labeled a pseudogene. The CDR3 has 19 residues. The CDR3, as DNA: TGTGCCAGCAGCAAAGTAAGTAAGGGAGGGGTCTTAATGTCCGGGGAGCTGTTTTTT. Protein: CASSKVSKGGVLMSGELFF.

The rearrangement uses TRBV6-5 and TRBJ2-4, with D hard to call. This CDR3 comprises 16 residues. Deletions cut 2 bases from V and 0 bases from J, with 11 bases between. The germline CDR1 and CDR2 sequences are MNHEY and SVGAGI. The CDR3 sequence is CASSYLPVLAKNIQYF. The DNA for the CDR3 is TGTGCCAGCAGTTACCTTCCGGTTCTAGCCAAAAACATTCAGTACTTC.

This sequence joins TRBV11-3 and TRBJ1-1, with 9 bases lining up with TRBD1. The V and J ends lost 5 bases and 1 base, in that order; junction bases with no gene match: 5. Germline assignment: CDR1 SGHNT and CDR2 YENEEA. The CDR3 runs 15 residues. The DNA for the CDR3 is TGTGCCAGCAGCCAACAGGGGGCTGGGAACACTGAAGCTTTCTTT. Its translation is CASSQQGAGNTEAFF.

The V gene is TRBV30, the J gene TRBJ1-4; D might be TRBD1 (6 bases). V lost 3 bases, J lost 7 bases, and 12 bases lay in between. The CDR3 contains 13 residues. Germline values: CDR1 GTSNPN, CDR2 SVGIG (reference sequence). CDR3 coding DNA: TGTGCCTGGAGCAAACGCAGGGGTGAAAAACTGTTTTTT. Protein sequence: CAWSKRRGEKLFF.

The CDR3 nucleotides are TGTGCCAGCAGTTCCCCGGGACTAGCGGCGAATGAGCAGTTCTTC. Protein: CASSSPGLAANEQFF. The rearrangement joins TRBV5-4 to TRBJ2-1; 11 positions agree with TRBD2. J lost 7 bases, V lost 5 bases, and 8 bases had no gene match. The germline V gene encodes CDR1 SGHNT and CDR2 YYREEE (reference sequence). This CDR3 comprises 15 residues.

The genes are TRBV7-2 and TRBJ1-2, with TRBD1 identical over 8 bases. Germline values: CDR1 SGHTA, CDR2 FQGNSA. CDR3 length: 16 residues. The junction had 7 bases not matched to a gene; V was cut back by 1 base and J by 3 bases. This CDR3 reads CASSLGGTGGYYGYTF. The CDR3 bases are TGTGCCAGCAGCTTAGGGGGGACAGGAGGATACTATGGCTACACCTTC.

This clone was seen more than once but under ten times. V and J are TRBV6-1 and TRBJ2-5; weak D call: TRBD1 (6 bases). The V gene lost 2 bases and the J gene lost 3 bases, with 22 bases spanning the gap. The germline CDR1 and CDR2 sequences are MNHNS and SASEGT. The CDR3 consists of 18 residues. CDR3 residues: CASSEYGVGGGAEETQYF. CDR3 DNA sequence: TGTGCCAGCAGTGAATACGGGGTTGGGGGCGGAGCCGAAGAGACCCAGTACTTC.

This clone was counted once. The V and J genes are TRBV19 and TRBJ2-3; TRBD2 matches at 10 bases. CDR3 size: 17 residues. J gave up 2 bases and V 4 bases, and 9 bases lay outside the gene matches. In germline, CDR1 is LNHDA, CDR2 SQIVND (reference sequence). This chain's CDR3 is CASSKRTSGTLTDTQYF. CDR3 DNA: TGTGCCAGTAGTAAACGCACTAGCGGGACCCTCACAGATACGCAGTATTTT.

This chain uses TRBV3-1 (or the pseudogene TRBV3-2) with TRBJ2-2; possible D gene TRBD2, 5 bases. This CDR3 has 17 amino acids. Germline assignment: CDR1 LGHDT and CDR2 YNNKEL (reference sequence). Trimming shortened V by 4 bases and J by 2 bases, and 17 bases separated the two germline ends. The chain's CDR3 is CASSLQPGGLNTGELFF. CDR3 in DNA: TGTGCCAGCAGCCTCCAGCCTGGCGGACTTAACACCGGGGAGCTGTTTTTT.

This chain joins TRBV7-9 and TRBJ1-5; D is uncertain. This CDR3 comprises 15 residues. V was clipped by 2 bases and J by 4 bases, with 12 bases between them. Germline V gene lookup returns CDR1 SEHNR and CDR2 FQNEAQ (reference sequence). CDR3 DNA sequence: TGTGCCAGCAGCTTAAGCGGGCCTCAGAATCAGCCCCAGCATTTT. It codes for CASSLSGPQNQPQHF.

The chain employs TRBV7-3 and TRBJ1-1; the D gene is possibly TRBD1 (5 bases). Germline CDR1 and CDR2: SGHTA and FQGTGA. The CDR3 loop spans 14 amino acids. The V and J ends lost 4 bases and 0 bases respectively, with 9 bases between them. Here the CDR3 reads CASSSSGMNTEAFF. The CDR3 DNA reads as TGTGCCAGCAGCTCCTCAGGGATGAACACTGAAGCTTTCTTT.

The CDR3 DNA reads as TGCGCCAGCAGCCCGACTAGCGGGAGCACAGATACGCAGTATTTT. Protein sequence: CASSPTSGSTDTQYF. The chain is built from TRBV5-1 and TRBJ2-3; 10 nucleotides align to TRBD2. The CDR3 has 15 amino acids. The germline V gene has CDR1 SGHRS and CDR2 YFSETQ. Germline trimming cut 4 bases from V and 0 bases from J; bases unmatched to any gene: 2.